This T cell receptor beta chain was captured in a study of blood T cell repertoires in COVID-19. TCRdb's copy holds only in-frame clones and misses some; the assay was immunoSEQ multiplex PCR. Altogether fewer than 450,000 clones are present, 70% to 90% being singletons, with the ten largest covering approximately 2%. Germline V gene data show CDR1 as SGHRS and CDR2 as YFSETQ. The V end lost 5 bases, the J end lost 2 bases, and 13 bases lay between the germline ends. The CDR3 has 14 residues. The source material was PBMCs or T cells enriched from blood (not recorded which). The chain carries TRBV5-1 and TRBJ1-1; D might be TRBD1 (6 bases). This TCR came from a woman aged 40 to 50 with acute COVID-19. Here the CDR3 reads CASSSGQFNTEAFF. The CDR3 DNA is TGCGCCAGCAGTTCCGGACAGTTCAACACTGAAGCTTTCTTT.